This entry lists 9 T cell receptor beta chains sequenced from one sample in a study of T cells in Graves' hyperthyroidism and ophthalmopathy. Researchers took RNA transcripts and amplified the TCR beta CDR3 regions from them. The HTBI primer set served for first-round RT-PCR of the TCR CDR3. Using its own MiXCR run on the multiplex PCR reads, TCRdb lists one record per CDR3 protein. Here the sample spans 600,000 to 900,000 distinct CDR3 sequences, about 15% being singletons. The material sequenced was blood. These TCRs come from a man aged 18 to 30 with Graves' hyperthyroidism.

There are a few counts of this clonotype. The J gene is TRBJ2-7, the V gene TRBV20-1, with 10 bases that match TRBD1. The V gene end was trimmed by 6 bases and the J gene end by 4 bases; junction bases not matched to a gene: 9. This CDR3 has 14 amino acids. Germline values: CDR1 DFQATT, CDR2 SNEGSKA (reference sequence). This CDR3 is CSARLDRGFYEQYF. In DNA, the CDR3 is TGCAGTGCACGGTTGGACAGGGGGTTTTACGAGCAGTACTTC.

The chain has TRBV12-3 or TRBV12-4 and TRBJ2-5; D not resolved. The CDR3 loop spans 13 amino acids. The V end was cut by 2 bases, the J end by 9 bases, with 13 bases between. The CDR3 DNA is TGTGCCAGCAGTTTATCAATTCTCCGTCCCCAGTACTTC. This encodes CASSLSILRPQYF.

The V and J genes are TRBV7-2 and TRBJ1-1; a weak D match, TRBD1 (6 bases). V lost 5 bases to trimming and J lost 5 bases, with 18 bases between them. Germline CDR1 SGHTA, CDR2 FQGNSA. The CDR3 covers 15 residues. CDR3: CASSIDRNPRTEAFF. The CDR3 coding sequence is TGTGCCAGCAGCATCGACAGGAACCCTCGGACTGAAGCTTTCTTT. The full variable domain, completed using reference TRBV7-2 and TRBJ1-1, is GAGVSQSPSNKVTEKGKDVELRCDPISGHTALYWYRQSLGQGLEFLIYFQGNSAPDKSGLPSDRFSAERTGGSVSTLTIQRTQQEDSAVYLCASSIDRNPRTEAFFGQGTRLTVV.

V and J are TRBV24-1 and TRBJ1-2; no definite D call. There are 13 residues in the CDR3. V gave up 2 bases and J gave up 8 bases, with 11 bases separating them. Per germline, CDR1 KGHDR and CDR2 SFDVKD. The CDR3: CATSDSSIEGYTF. CDR3 DNA sequence: TGTGCCACCAGTGATTCCTCGATTGAGGGCTACACCTTC.

This clonotype was seen a handful of times. This chain links TRBV6-1 with TRBJ2-7, with D perhaps matching TRBD1 or TRBD2 (6 bases each). Germline lookup yields CDR1 MNHNS and CDR2 SASEGT. Trimming left V 10 bases short and J 1 base short, with 17 bases between. This CDR3 region has 14 residues. This chain's CDR3 is CATSGASASYEQYF. Written as DNA, the CDR3 is TGTGCCACCTCGGGGGCTAGCGCATCCTACGAGCAGTACTTC.

This clonotype was counted only a few times. The J gene is TRBJ1-1, the V gene TRBV11-1, with a weak D call TRBD1 (5 bases). From germline, CDR1 is SGHAT and CDR2 FQDESV (reference sequence). This CDR3 spans 16 amino acids. V shed 4 bases and J shed 1 base, with 16 bases lying between them. CDR3: CASSSRGPTRNTEAFF. The DNA for the CDR3 is TGTGCCAGCAGCTCTCGGGGCCCCACGAGGAACACTGAAGCTTTCTTT.

The sample holds many counts of this clonotype. V usage is TRBV28 and J usage is TRBJ2-4; D uncertain. V was shortened by 8 bases and J by 5 bases, with 7 bases between the two germline ends. Germline assignment: CDR1 MDHEN and CDR2 SYDVKM. The CDR3 runs 11 residues. In DNA, the CDR3 is TGTGCCAGCGACGGACAAAACATTCAGTACTTC. Its protein product is CASDGQNIQYF.

This clonotype has at least ten counts. This chain joins TRBV20-1 and TRBJ1-5; D may be TRBD1 (6 bases). Trimming removed 3 bases from V and 7 bases from J, with 19 bases in between. This CDR3 is built from 15 residues. Germline V gene data show CDR1 as DFQATT and CDR2 as SNEGSKA (reference sequence). The CDR3, as DNA: TGCAGTGCTAGGACAGTTTGGGGGGGCGAACAGCCCCAGCATTTT. Translation: CSARTVWGGEQPQHF.

The sample holds many counts of this clonotype. The chain links TRBV5-1 to TRBJ1-1, with D maybe TRBD1 (6 bases). CDR3 length equals 15 residues. The germline V gene has CDR1 SGHRS and CDR2 YFSETQ. V was pared by 0 bases and J by 4 bases, with 13 bases between. CDR3 in DNA: TGCGCCAGCAGCTTGGTACAGGGAGGGGGCACTGAAGCTTTCTTT. Its translation: CASSLVQGGGTEAFF. The full variable domain, in which reference TRBV5-1 and TRBJ1-1 provide the parts outside the CDR3, is KAGVTQTPRYLIKTRGQQVTLSCSPISGHRSVSWYQQTPGQGLQFLFEYFSETQRNKGNFPGRFSGRQFSNSRSEMNVSTLELGDSALYLCASSLVQGGGTEAFFGQGTRLTVV.